Following are 24 T cell receptor beta chains from one sample sequenced in a study of T cell repertoires in cytomegalovirus infection. These TCRs are of unknown antigen specificity. TCRdb reanalysed the reads using MiXCR and keeps one entry per CDR3 protein. The table records roughly 220,000 distinct CDR3 sequences, approximately 38% of them present only once. Sample: CD8+ T cells from cultured PBMCs, taken from culture after CMV antigen stimulation. The receptor source for this set is a human donor in good health (CMV status not recorded). Some clones in this sample may be carry-over from other donors' samples.

V is TRBV10-3 and J is TRBJ1-1; 10 bases agree with TRBD1. Germline values: CDR1 ENHRY, CDR2 SYGVKD. J gave up 6 bases and V 3 bases, and 19 bases lay outside the gene matches. The CDR3 runs 19 residues. CDR3 amino acids: CAISDLQVSGQGTLAEAFF. The CDR3 coding sequence is TGTGCCATCAGTGACCTTCAGGTTTCGGGACAGGGGACATTGGCTGAAGCTTTCTTT.

The genes are TRBV6-8 and TRBJ2-3, with D possibly being TRBD2 (6 bases). Trimming shortened V by 4 bases and J by 9 bases, and 11 bases separated the two germline ends. The CDR3 length is 12 residues. CDR1 and CDR2 (germline): MNHGY, SAAAGT. This CDR3 reads CASSLGGTTQYF. As DNA, the CDR3 is TGTGCCAGCAGTTTGGGGGGAACGACGCAGTATTTT.

The chain is built from TRBV7-6 and TRBJ1-4, with 7 bases identical to TRBD1. V dropped 5 bases and J dropped 10; count of bases not matched to a gene: 10. The CDR3 covers 14 residues. Germline CDR1 is SGHVS and CDR2 is FNYEAQ. In DNA, the CDR3 is TGTGCCAGCAGCCCTGCCCAGGGGGAAAGAAAACTGTTTTTT. Translation gives CASSPAQGERKLFF.

This clonotype has more than one count but fewer than ten. The V gene is TRBV9, the J gene TRBJ2-1; 7 nucleotides match TRBD2. The germline V gene has CDR1 SGDLS and CDR2 YYNGEE. The CDR3 consists of 15 residues. The trim removed 4 bases at V and 7 bases at J, leaving 11 bases unmatched. The CDR3 DNA follows: TGTGCCAGCAGCCCGGGAGGAGCGTTCACGAATGAGCAGTTCTTC. The encoded protein is CASSPGGAFTNEQFF.

This clonotype was counted only a few times. The CDR3 nucleotides read TGTGCCAGCAGCTCTCGCCCGACTAGCGGGGGGGGAAAGAATGAGCAGTTCTTC. Translated, it gives CASSSRPTSGGGKNEQFF. J is TRBJ2-1 and V is TRBV4-2; 14 bases line up with TRBD2. Germline CDR1 LGHNA, CDR2 YNFKEQ. The CDR3 has 18 residues. V shed 5 bases and J 7 bases; nucleotides not matched to a gene: 13.

This clonotype was observed a few times. V gene TRBV10-3 combines with J gene TRBJ1-2; tentatively, D is TRBD1 (5 bases). The CDR3 runs to 14 residues. Per germline, CDR1 ENHRY and CDR2 SYGVKD. V lost 6 bases to trimming and J lost 1 base, with 12 bases between them. The CDR3 region is CAIRLTDFNYGYTF. The DNA for the CDR3 is TGTGCCATCAGGCTGACAGACTTTAACTATGGCTACACCTTC.

The chain uses TRBV27 and TRBJ1-2, with unresolved D. Trimming removed 5 bases at V and 8 bases at J, with 15 bases between. Germline CDR1 is MNHEY and CDR2 is SMNVEV (reference sequence). This CDR3 is 13 amino acids long. The CDR3 is CASSLSGRRGYTF. The CDR3 DNA sequence: TGTGCCAGCAGTCTTAGCGGGAGGCGAGGCTACACCTTC.

The chain carries TRBV20-1 and TRBJ2-7, with D uncertain. This CDR3 spans 14 amino acids. Germline loops: CDR1 DFQATT, CDR2 SNEGSKA (reference sequence). The V gene lost 3 bases and the J gene lost 1 base, with 13 bases spanning the gap. Here the CDR3 DNA reads TGCAGTGCTAGGGATGGGGTCCGGTCCTACGAGCAGTACTTC. This sequence encodes CSARDGVRSYEQYF.

This clonotype has only a few counts. This sequence joins TRBV5-4 and TRBJ2-7; 9 bases line up with TRBD2. Germline V gene data show CDR1 as SGHNT and CDR2 as YYREEE (reference sequence). With V trimmed by 2 bases and J by 1 base, 13 bases remained unmatched. The CDR3 is 18 amino acids. The CDR3 DNA sequence: TGTGCCAGCAGCTTCGGGGATTCATTTAGCGGGAGTTCCTACGAGCAGTACTTC. Translating gives CASSFGDSFSGSSYEQYF.

The J gene is TRBJ2-7, the V gene TRBV29-1; no firm D call. Germline-derived CDR1 and CDR2 are SQVTM and ANQGSEA. Trimming pared 2 bases from V and 5 bases from J, leaving 4 bases between. The CDR3 is made up of 10 amino acids. The CDR3 DNA follows: TGCAGCGTTGAACAGGACGAGCAGTACTTC. Translated: CSVEQDEQYF.

This clonotype was recorded many times. The chain carries TRBV27 and TRBJ1-1, with D uncertain. This CDR3 has 13 residues. The V and J ends lost 6 bases and 1 base respectively, with 9 bases between them. Germline CDR1 and CDR2: MNHEY and SMNVEV (reference sequence). The CDR3 region has the DNA TGTGCCAGCAGCTTAGGACGGAACACTGAAGCTTTCTTT. Protein: CASSLGRNTEAFF.

This clonotype was counted many times. V is TRBV7-6 and J is TRBJ1-2; TRBD1 matches 7 bases. CDR3 length: 18 amino acids. The germline gives CDR1 SGHVS, CDR2 FNYEAQ. The trim removed 3 bases at V and 3 bases at J, leaving 16 bases unmatched. CDR3 DNA: TGTGCCAGCAGCTTGGACTTAGAGACAGGGAGCGTGGACTATGGCTACACCTTC. Translation gives CASSLDLETGSVDYGYTF. Drawing the rest from reference TRBV7-6 and TRBJ1-2, the complete variable domain is GAGVSQSPRYKVTKRGQDVALRCDPISGHVSLYWYRQALGQGPEFLTYFNYEAQQDKSGLPNDRFSAERPEGSISTLTIQRTEQRDSAMYRCASSLDLETGSVDYGYTFGSGTRLTVV.

The chain joins TRBV6-6 to TRBJ1-2; unclear D gene. The germline gives CDR1 MNHNY, CDR2 SVGAGI (reference sequence). Trimming removed 2 bases from V and 7 bases from J, with 23 bases in between. This CDR3 comprises 17 residues. CDR3 DNA: TGTGCCAGCAGTTACGAGCTTTTTGGCTGGCAGGCAGGTGGCTACACCTTC. Its translation is CASSYELFGWQAGGYTF.

There are a few counts of this clonotype. CDR3 protein: CASSQDTADYGYTF. As DNA, the CDR3 is TGCGCCAGCAGCCAAGATACCGCCGACTATGGCTACACCTTC. The gene calls are TRBV4-1 and TRBJ1-2; D unresolved. The CDR3 length is 14 residues. The germline CDR1 and CDR2 sequences are MGHRA and YSYEKL. V lost 0 bases to trimming and J lost 3 bases, with 8 bases between them.

This rearrangement joins TRBV12-3 or TRBV12-4 to TRBJ2-7; TRBD2 might be the D (5 bases). This CDR3 has 12 residues. The ends were cut back, 6 bases at V and 6 bases at J, with 12 bases in the middle. The CDR3 coding sequence is TGTGCCAGCAGGTACGAGAGGGCCGAGCAGTACTTC. This translates into CASRYERAEQYF.

In its sample, this clonotype was seen a few times. The chain uses TRBV7-6 and TRBJ1-6, with D possibly TRBD1 on 5 matching bases. The length of the CDR3 is 18 residues. Germline assignment: CDR1 SGHVS and CDR2 FNYEAQ. V lost 1 base and J 0 bases, leaving 13 bases between the germline ends. The CDR3 bases are TGTGCCAGCAGCTTAGACAGGTTCGACCTCTCCTATAATTCACCCCTCCACTTT. Its protein is CASSLDRFDLSYNSPLHF.

The CDR3 DNA sequence: TGTGCCAGCAGCTGGGGGACTAGCGTAGATACGCAGCATTTT. Protein: CASSWGTSVDTQHF. J is TRBJ2-3 and V is TRBV7-9; D is possibly TRBD1 (5 bases). The DNA end lines up better with TRBJ1-5; the J call may be wrong. The CDR3 is 14 residues long. CDR1 SEHNR and CDR2 FQNEAQ come from the germline V gene (reference sequence).

This clonotype came up once. The chain has TRBV5-6 and TRBJ1-2, with 7 bases lining up with TRBD1. Trimming took 0 bases from V and 3 from J; bases not matched to a gene: 11. This CDR3 has 17 amino acids. Germline lookup yields CDR1 SGHDT and CDR2 YYEEEE. CDR3 region: CASSLADRAHGDYGYTF. CDR3 nucleotides: TGTGCCAGCAGCTTGGCCGACAGGGCTCATGGTGACTATGGCTACACCTTC. Full variable domain (remainder filled in from reference TRBV5-6 and TRBJ1-2): DAGVTQSPTHLIKTRGQQVTLRCSPKSGHDTVSWYQQALGQGPQFIFQYYEEEERQRGNFPDRFSGHQFPNYSSELNVNALLLGDSALYLCASSLADRAHGDYGYTFGSGTRLTVV.

This chain connects TRBV5-1 to TRBJ2-7, with D uncertain. Per germline, CDR1 SGHRS and CDR2 YFSETQ. The CDR3 runs 11 residues. The ends were cut back, 4 bases at V and 5 bases at J, with 7 bases in the middle. The CDR3 loop reads CASSQGNEQYF. The CDR3 coding sequence is TGCGCCAGCAGCCAAGGGAACGAGCAGTACTTC.

This clonotype was observed at least ten times. This chain joins TRBV7-8 and TRBJ1-5; 9 bases align to TRBD1. The V segment lost 1 base and the J segment 6 bases; nucleotides outside the gene matches: 10. CDR3 length: 17 amino acids. Germline V gene data show CDR1 as SGHVS and CDR2 as FQNEAQ. CDR3 amino acids: CASSLGPTGGLGQPQHF. The DNA of the CDR3 is TGTGCCAGCAGCTTAGGCCCAACAGGGGGCCTAGGTCAGCCCCAGCATTTT.

As DNA, the CDR3 is TGTGCCAGCAGCCAAGATGAACTAGCGGGATCCTACAATGAGCAGTTCTTC. It codes for CASSQDELAGSYNEQFF. The V call is TRBV14, the J call TRBJ2-1; 10 positions agree with TRBD2. Germline loops: CDR1 SGHDN, CDR2 FVKESK. Trimming cost V 0 bases and J 1 base; bases outside gene matches: 3. The CDR3 covers 17 residues.

This clonotype has more than one count but fewer than ten. This sequence joins TRBV4-2 and TRBJ1-1; 9 nucleotides align to TRBD1. The CDR3 sequence is 14 residues long. With 3 bases clipped from V and 4 bases from J, the junction kept 3 bases outside the gene matches. The germline V gene has CDR1 LGHNA and CDR2 YNFKEQ. The CDR3 reads CASSQATGGTEAFF. CDR3 nucleotides: TGTGCCAGCAGCCAGGCGACAGGGGGCACTGAAGCTTTCTTT.

This clonotype turned up a few times. J is TRBJ1-3 and V is TRBV6-1, with D unclear. V gave up 8 bases and J gave up 2 bases, with 10 bases separating them. The length of the CDR3 is 13 residues. Germline assignment: CDR1 MNHNS and CDR2 SASEGT. The CDR3 loop reads CASLISAGNTIYF. The CDR3 coding sequence is TGTGCCAGCCTAATTTCGGCTGGAAACACCATATATTTT.

There are a few counts of this clonotype. This chain links TRBV6-2 or TRBV6-3 with TRBJ2-1; 7 bases fit TRBD1. V lost 5 bases, J lost 9 bases, and 16 bases stayed unmatched. The CDR3 covers 16 residues. Germline V gene lookup returns CDR1 MNHEY and CDR2 SVGEGT. Here the CDR3 reads CASSLRAGGTLGEQFF. The DNA for the CDR3 is TGTGCCAGCAGTCTCCGGGCAGGGGGTACCCTTGGTGAGCAGTTCTTC.